The rows below give T cell receptor beta chains drawn from one sample of a study of cytotoxic CD8 clonotypes in ibrutinib-treated CLL. The protocol was immunoSEQ multiplex PCR, while the TCRdb copy is restricted to in-frame clones and leaves out a portion. This sample has about 160,000 clones; 81% occur once, and the top ten carry approximately 2%. Sequenced here: PBMCs, sampled after 12 months of ibrutinib treatment. All receptors come from a human donor with chronic lymphocytic leukemia. CDR3s include the opening cysteine and the closing phenylalanine or tryptophan.

>TRBV7-2|TRBJ2-1
CASSFLSLMNLDEQFF
>TRBV5-6|TRBJ2-2
CASSSGQLSTGELFF
>TRBV2|TRBJ2-1
CASSESGSPLGEQFF
>TRBV28|TRBJ1-3
CASSSGGKNTIYF
>TRBV18|TRBJ1-3
CASLQSGQNSGNTIYF
>TRBV4-2|TRBJ2-5
CASSPLSSGGAVDQETQYF
>TRBV5-1|TRBJ2-6
CASSSAGSGANVLTF
>TRBV5-1|TRBJ2-3
CASSLGSETDTQYF
>TRBV6-5|TRBJ1-2
CASSYSTGLYTF
>TRBV28|TRBJ2-3
CASSFQGVDTQYF
>TRBV5-1|TRBJ1-6
CASSRQDSNSPLHF
>TRBV28|TRBJ1-5
CASSSTGGGNQPQHF
>TRBV28|TRBJ1-2
CASSPPGNGYTF
>TRBV10-3|TRBJ1-2
CAISGQGHGYTF
>TRBV18|TRBJ1-5
CASSPNGGSNQPQHF
>TRBV7-3|TRBJ2-3
CASSLEEAGTTDTQYF
>TRBV5-4|TRBJ2-1
CASSSVAGEVSEQFF
>TRBV19|TRBJ1-5
CASNTGGPQHF
>TRBV28|TRBJ1-5
CASSFGMTESNQPQHF
>TRBV19|TRBJ2-3
CASTARTVGTDTQYF
>TRBV6-1|TRBJ2-4
CASSGPRGNLAKNIQYF
>TRBV4-2|TRBJ1-6
CASTTARAIGSPLHF
>TRBV28|TRBJ1-5
CASSRFVGQPQHF
>TRBV10-3|TRBJ2-7
CATQGPRGEQYF
>TRBV18|TRBJ2-4
CASSLGPAKNIQYF
>TRBV6-1|TRBJ1-3
CASSWDYLSGNTIYF
>TRBV4-3|TRBJ2-1
CASSQDASTGYNEQFF
>TRBV7-9|TRBJ2-5
CASSGPEPEETQYF
>TRBV18|TRBJ1-2
CASSQNGGLGGYTF
>TRBV5-4|TRBJ2-3
CASRPGLAVSTDTQYF
>TRBV19|TRBJ1-5
CASGRAPISNQPQHF
>TRBV28|TRBJ2-7
CASSPQTGMGEQYF
>TRBV5-4|TRBJ1-2
CASSLGDRGPSGYTF
>TRBV9|TRBJ2-1
CASSVSGENNEQFF
>TRBV5-1|TRBJ2-5
CASSFRGGTSETQYF
>TRBV7-3|TRBJ1-2
CASSLQGSDGYTF
>TRBV7-2|TRBJ1-2
CASSLGGLQGGGYTF
>TRBV6-5|TRBJ1-2
CASGEGTVGGYTF
>TRBV19|TRBJ2-7
CASSNSGRGSYEQYF
>TRBV13|TRBJ2-7
CASSFRTGGSHEQYF